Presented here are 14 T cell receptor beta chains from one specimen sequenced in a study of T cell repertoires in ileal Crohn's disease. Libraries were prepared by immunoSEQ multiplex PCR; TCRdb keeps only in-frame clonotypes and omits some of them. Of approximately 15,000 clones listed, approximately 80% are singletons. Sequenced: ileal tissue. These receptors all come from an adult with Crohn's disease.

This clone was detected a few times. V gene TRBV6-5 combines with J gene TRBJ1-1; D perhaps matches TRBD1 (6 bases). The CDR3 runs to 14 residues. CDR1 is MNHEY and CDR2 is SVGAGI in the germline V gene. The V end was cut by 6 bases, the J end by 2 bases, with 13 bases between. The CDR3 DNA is TGTGCCAGCAGGGCCGGGACATCAAACACTGAAGCTTTCTTT. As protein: CASRAGTSNTEAFF.

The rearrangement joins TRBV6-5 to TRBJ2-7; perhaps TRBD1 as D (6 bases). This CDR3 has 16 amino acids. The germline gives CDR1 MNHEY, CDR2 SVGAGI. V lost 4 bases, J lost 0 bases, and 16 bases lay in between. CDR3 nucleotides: TGTGCCAGCAGTTCCCATTCAGGGGTGAGCTCCTACGAGCAGTACTTC. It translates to CASSSHSGVSSYEQYF.

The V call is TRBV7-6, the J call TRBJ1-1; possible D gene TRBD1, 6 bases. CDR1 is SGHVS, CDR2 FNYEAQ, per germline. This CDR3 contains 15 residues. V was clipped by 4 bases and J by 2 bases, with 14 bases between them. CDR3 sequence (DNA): TGTGCCAGCAGCTACCGGGACACCTATAACACTGAAGCTTTCTTT. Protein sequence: CASSYRDTYNTEAFF.

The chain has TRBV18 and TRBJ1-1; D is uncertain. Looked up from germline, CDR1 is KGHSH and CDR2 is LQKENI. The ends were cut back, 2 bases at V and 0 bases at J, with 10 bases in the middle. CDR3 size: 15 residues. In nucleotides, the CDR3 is TGTGCCAGCTCACCAACTCCAGGCGTGAACACTGAAGCTTTCTTT. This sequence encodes CASSPTPGVNTEAFF.

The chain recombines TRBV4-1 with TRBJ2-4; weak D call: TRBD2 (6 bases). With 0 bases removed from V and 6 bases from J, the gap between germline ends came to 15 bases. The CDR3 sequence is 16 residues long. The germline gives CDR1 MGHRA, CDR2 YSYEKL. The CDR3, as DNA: TGCGCCAGCAGCCAAGAACGGGACTTAAGACGAAACATTCAGTACTTC. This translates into CASSQERDLRRNIQYF.

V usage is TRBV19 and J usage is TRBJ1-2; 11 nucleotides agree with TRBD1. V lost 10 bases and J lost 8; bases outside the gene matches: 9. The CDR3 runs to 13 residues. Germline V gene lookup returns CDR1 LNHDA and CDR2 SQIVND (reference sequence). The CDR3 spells CATRDRGSSGYTF. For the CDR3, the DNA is TGTGCCACGCGGGACAGGGGGTCGTCAGGCTACACCTTC.

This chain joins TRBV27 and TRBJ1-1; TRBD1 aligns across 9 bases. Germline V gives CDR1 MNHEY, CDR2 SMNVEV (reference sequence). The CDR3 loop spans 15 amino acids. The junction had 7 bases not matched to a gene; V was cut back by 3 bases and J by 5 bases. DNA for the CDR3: TGTGCCAGCAGTTTCGAACAGGGGGCTCAAACTGAAGCTTTCTTT. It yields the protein CASSFEQGAQTEAFF.

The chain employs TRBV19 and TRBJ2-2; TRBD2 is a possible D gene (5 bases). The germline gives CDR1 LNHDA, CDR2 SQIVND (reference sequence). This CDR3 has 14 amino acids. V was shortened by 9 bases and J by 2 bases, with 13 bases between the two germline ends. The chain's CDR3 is CASTTSGNTGELFF. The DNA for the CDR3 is TGTGCCAGCACCACGAGCGGCAACACCGGGGAGCTGTTTTTT.

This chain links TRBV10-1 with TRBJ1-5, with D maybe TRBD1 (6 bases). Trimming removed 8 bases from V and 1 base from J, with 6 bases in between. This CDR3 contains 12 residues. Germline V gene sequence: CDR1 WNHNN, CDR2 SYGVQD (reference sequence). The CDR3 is CASGQSNQPQHF. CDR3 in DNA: TGCGCCAGCGGACAGAGCAATCAGCCCCAGCATTTT.

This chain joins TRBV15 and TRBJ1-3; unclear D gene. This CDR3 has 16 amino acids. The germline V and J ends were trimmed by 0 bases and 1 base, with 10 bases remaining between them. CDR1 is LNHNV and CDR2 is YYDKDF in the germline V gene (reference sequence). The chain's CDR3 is CATSRDSGRSGNTIYF. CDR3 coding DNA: TGTGCCACCAGCAGAGATTCGGGAAGGTCTGGAAACACCATATATTTT.

Here the CDR3 reads CASSFRRAYEQYF. In DNA form, the CDR3 reads TGTGCCAGCAGCTTTCGACGGGCCTACGAGCAGTACTTC. This sequence joins TRBV11-2 and TRBJ2-7; no definite D call. This CDR3 comprises 13 residues. V was trimmed by 3 bases and J by 2 bases, leaving 8 bases between them. The germline CDR1 and CDR2 sequences are SGHAT and FQNNGV.

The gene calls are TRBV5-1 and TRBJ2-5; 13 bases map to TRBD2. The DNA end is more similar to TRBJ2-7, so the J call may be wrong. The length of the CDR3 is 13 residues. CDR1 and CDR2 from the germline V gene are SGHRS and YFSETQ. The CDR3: CASRLAGGIEQYF. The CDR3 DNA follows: TGCGCCAGCAGACTAGCGGGGGGGATCGAGCAGTACTTC.

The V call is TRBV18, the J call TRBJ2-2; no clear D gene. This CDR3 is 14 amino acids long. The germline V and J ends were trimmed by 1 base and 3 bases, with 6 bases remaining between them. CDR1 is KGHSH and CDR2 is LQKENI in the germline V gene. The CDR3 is CASSPRADTGELFF. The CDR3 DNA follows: TGTGCCAGCTCACCACGGGCAGACACCGGGGAGCTGTTTTTT.

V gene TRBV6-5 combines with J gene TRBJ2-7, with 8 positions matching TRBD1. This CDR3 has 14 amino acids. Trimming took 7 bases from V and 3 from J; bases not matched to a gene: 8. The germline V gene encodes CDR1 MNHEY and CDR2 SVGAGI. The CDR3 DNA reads TGTGCCAGCAAGGTCGCCAGGGGGCTCTACGAGCAGTACTTC. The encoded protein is CASKVARGLYEQYF.